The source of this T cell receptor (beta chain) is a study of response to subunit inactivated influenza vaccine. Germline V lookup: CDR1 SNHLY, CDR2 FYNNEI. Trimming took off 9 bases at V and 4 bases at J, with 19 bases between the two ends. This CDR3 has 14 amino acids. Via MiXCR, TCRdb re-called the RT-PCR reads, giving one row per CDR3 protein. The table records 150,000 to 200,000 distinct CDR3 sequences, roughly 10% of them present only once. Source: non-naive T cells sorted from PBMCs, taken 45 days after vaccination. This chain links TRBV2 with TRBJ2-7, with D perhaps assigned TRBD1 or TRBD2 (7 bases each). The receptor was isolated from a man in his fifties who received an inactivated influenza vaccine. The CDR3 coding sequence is TGTGCCAGTCAAAGGGGGCGGGAGCGGTACGAGCAGTACTTC. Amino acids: CASQRGRERYEQYF.